This T cell receptor beta chain was sequenced during a study of human T cells and chemical hapten exposure. Time point of the sample: pre-sensitization, week 0. The treatment was: therapeutic diphenylcyclopropenone sensitization with weekly scalp DPC. TCRdb analysed the RACE reads with MiXCR anew, one entry per CDR3 protein. This sample has 85,000 to 90,000 distinct CDR3 sequences; roughly 8.8% occur once, and the top ten carry more than 3%. This clonotype was picked up a small number of times. Its antigen is unknown. General study points: Controls had significantly fewer large CDR3 similarity clusters than were formed by expanded TCRs.

CDR3 length: 14 amino acids. Germline CDR1 reads SGHTA; CDR2 reads FQGNSA. Deletions cut 5 bases from V and 1 base from J, with 12 bases between. Sequencing used whole blood, obtained in connection with sensitization to the hapten diphenylcyclopropenone (DPC). The chain carries TRBV7-2 and TRBJ2-7, with D perhaps TRBD1 or TRBD2 (5 bases each). This TCR came from a woman in her 40s with alopecia areata. Some clones in this sample may be carry-over from other donors' samples. The CDR3, as DNA: TGTGCCAGCAGCAGAGGGGACGGTTCCTACGAGCAGTACTTC. It encodes CASSRGDGSYEQYF. Looking up the rest from reference TRBV7-2 and TRBJ2-7 gives the full variable domain: GAGVSQSPSNKVTEKGKDVELRCDPISGHTALYWYRQSLGQGLEFLIYFQGNSAPDKSGLPSDRFSAERTGGSVSTLTIQRTQQEDSAVYLCASSRGDGSYEQYFGPGTRLTVT.